The 10 T cell receptor beta chains given below trace back to one sample, sequenced in a study of blood T cell repertoires in COVID-19. The assay was immunoSEQ multiplex PCR, and TCRdb's table has in-frame clones only and misses some. The sample shows approximately 41,000 clones, approximately 88% of them seen only once. Material: peripheral blood. The receptors shown here come from a man aged 50-60 years with active COVID-19.

The CDR3 region has the DNA TGTGCCAGCAGCCCCAGAGGTGGGTGGCAAGAGACCCAGTACTTC. This translates into CASSPRGGWQETQYF. The chain combines TRBV4-2 with TRBJ2-5; D uncertain. CDR3 length: 15 amino acids. Trimming stripped 4 bases from V and 2 bases from J, with 14 bases between. Looked up from germline, CDR1 is LGHNA and CDR2 is YNFKEQ.

V gene TRBV19 combines with J gene TRBJ2-5, with TRBD1 identical over 7 bases. Germline CDR1 is LNHDA and CDR2 is SQIVND (reference sequence). The CDR3 spans 14 residues. The V segment lost 4 bases and the J segment 4 bases; nucleotides outside the gene matches: 6. The CDR3 is CASSKPGQRETQYF. Written as DNA, the CDR3 is TGTGCCAGTAGTAAGCCGGGACAGAGAGAGACCCAGTACTTC. Variable domain in full (rest from reference TRBV19 and TRBJ2-5): DGGITQSPKYLFRKEGQNVTLSCEQNLNHDAMYWYRQDPGQGLRLIYYSQIVNDFQKGDIAEGYSVSREKKESFPLTVTSAQKNPTAFYLCASSKPGQRETQYFGPGTRLLVL.

This rearrangement joins TRBV3-1 (or the pseudogene TRBV3-2) to TRBJ2-1, with 12 bases aligning to TRBD2. Germline values: CDR1 LGHDT, CDR2 YNNKEL (reference sequence). The CDR3 contains 18 residues. Unmatched junction bases numbered 8, after V lost 0 bases and J lost 5 bases. The CDR3 spells CASSQESALAGGNNEQFF. DNA of the CDR3: TGTGCCAGCAGCCAAGAATCGGCACTAGCGGGAGGAAACAATGAGCAGTTCTTC.

The chain carries TRBV11-1 and TRBJ2-3; D is perhaps TRBD1 (6 bases). CDR3 length: 16 amino acids. V was cut by 6 bases and J by 0 bases, with 16 bases left in between. Per the germline V gene, CDR1 is SGHAT and CDR2 is FQDESV (reference sequence). The CDR3 DNA reads TGTGCCAGCAGTCAAAACAGGGTGGCTAGCACAGATACGCAGTATTTT. The encoded protein is CASSQNRVASTDTQYF.

The V gene is TRBV4-3, the J gene TRBJ1-6; D call uncertain. Germline CDR1 LGHNA, CDR2 YSLEER. V was cut by 0 bases and J by 5 bases, with 8 bases left in between. This CDR3 contains 15 residues. The DNA of the CDR3 is TGCGCCAGCAGCCAAGATCCCACTAATAATTCACCCCTCCACTTT. It yields the protein CASSQDPTNNSPLHF.

This chain connects TRBV4-1 to TRBJ2-7; the match to TRBD2 covers 13 bases. The CDR3 length is 18 residues. The V segment lost 1 base and the J segment 5 bases; nucleotides outside the gene matches: 11. Germline-derived CDR1 and CDR2 are MGHRA and YSYEKL. Written as DNA, the CDR3 is TGCGCCAGCAGCCAAGGGGGACTAGCGGGACCCTCGGAGGACGAGCAGTACTTC. Amino acid sequence: CASSQGGLAGPSEDEQYF.

The chain recombines TRBV7-3 with TRBJ2-3, with 8 bases fitting TRBD2. CDR1 and CDR2 from the germline V gene are SGHTA and FQGTGA. J lost 0 bases, V lost 6 bases, and 5 bases had no gene match. The CDR3 is 15 amino acids. DNA for the CDR3: TGTGCCAGCAGTGGTCGCGGGGGGAGCACAGATACGCAGTATTTT. Its translation is CASSGRGGSTDTQYF.

The sample holds a few counts of this clone. This chain connects TRBV7-2 to TRBJ2-5, with TRBD2 identical over 13 bases. Trimming removed 4 bases from V and 4 bases from J; junction bases left unmatched: 9. CDR3 size: 17 residues. Per the germline V gene, CDR1 is SGHTA and CDR2 is FQGNSA. The CDR3 DNA follows: TGTGCCAGCAGCTCTGGGACTAGCGGGATGATGCGAGAGACCCAGTACTTC. It yields the protein CASSSGTSGMMRETQYF.

The rearrangement joins TRBV6-6 to TRBJ2-2; 14 bases fit TRBD2. V was clipped by 5 bases and J by 4 bases; unmatched bases: 6. Germline V lookup: CDR1 MNHNY, CDR2 SVGAGI (reference sequence). The length of the CDR3 is 17 residues. The CDR3 is CASSRYGTSGGTGELFF. As DNA, the CDR3 is TGTGCCAGCAGTCGATACGGGACTAGCGGGGGCACCGGGGAGCTGTTTTTT.

J is TRBJ2-7 and V is TRBV29-1; 8 nucleotides match TRBD2. The V and J ends lost 6 bases and 4 bases, in that order; junction bases with no gene match: 11. CDR1 SQVTM and CDR2 ANQGSEA come from the germline V gene. The CDR3 consists of 14 residues. CDR3 protein: CSVLTGTSGYEQYF. The CDR3 DNA is TGCAGCGTCCTGACCGGGACTAGTGGGTACGAGCAGTACTTC.